These 9 T cell receptor beta chains originate from one sample sequenced in a study of OX40 agonist ivuxolimab in advanced cancers. Sequencing was performed with immunoSEQ multiplex PCR; in TCRdb, only in-frame clones are kept and a portion is missing. The sample records around 12,000 clones, around 80% being singletons. The source material was CD4+ or CD8+ T cells sorted from blood, sampled in a trial of the OX40 agonist ivuxolimab. The receptors stem from an adult with an advanced solid tumor such as melanoma, head and neck, liver or kidney cancer.

The CDR3, as DNA: TGTGCCAGTAGTATCGACGCGACCTACGAGCAGTACTTC. Translated: CASSIDATYEQYF. The chain combines TRBV19 with TRBJ2-7; D is unresolved. CDR3 length: 13 residues. Trimming took off 3 bases at V and 2 bases at J, with 8 bases between the two ends. Germline CDR1 is LNHDA and CDR2 is SQIVND (reference sequence).

This chain uses TRBV5-1 with TRBJ1-2, with D unclear. This CDR3 has 14 residues. V lost 0 bases, J lost 4 bases, and 10 bases lay in between. The germline V gene encodes CDR1 SGHRS and CDR2 YFSETQ. The CDR3 region has the DNA TGCGCCAGCAGCTTGGGCGACGTTGGCTATGGCTACACCTTC. This codes for CASSLGDVGYGYTF.

V and J are TRBV7-9 and TRBJ2-3; either TRBD1 or TRBD2 may supply D (6 bases each). Looked up from germline, CDR1 is SEHNR and CDR2 is FQNEAQ (reference sequence). Deletions cut 3 bases from V and 2 bases from J, with 12 bases between. The CDR3 has 15 amino acids. This chain's CDR3 is CASSFGGADTDTQYF. CDR3 nucleotide sequence: TGTGCCAGCAGCTTCGGGGGCGCTGACACAGATACGCAGTATTTT.

A single count supports this clone. The rearrangement uses TRBV19 and TRBJ1-1; weak D call: TRBD1 (6 bases). V lost 6 bases, J lost 8 bases, and 16 bases lay in between. This CDR3 region has 13 residues. Germline CDR1 LNHDA, CDR2 SQIVND (reference sequence). For the CDR3, the DNA is TGTGCCAGTAGCCAAAGCGGGACAATGGAAGCTTTCTTT. Translation: CASSQSGTMEAFF.

J is TRBJ1-2 and V is TRBV5-1; TRBD1 aligns across 7 bases. The V and J ends lost 2 bases and 5 bases, in that order; junction bases with no gene match: 9. This CDR3 is 15 amino acids long. Per the germline V gene, CDR1 is SGHRS and CDR2 is YFSETQ. The CDR3 region has the DNA TGCGCCAGCAGCTTATATAGGGGGCGCCGGTATGGCTACACCTTC. Its protein product is CASSLYRGRRYGYTF.

The chain couples TRBV10-2 to TRBJ2-7, with 8 bases that match TRBD1. Germline V gives CDR1 WSHSY, CDR2 SAAADI. CDR3 length: 13 amino acids. V lost 6 bases to trimming and J lost 2 bases; unmatched junction nucleotides: 3. The CDR3 loop is CASSGQGTYEQYF. CDR3 coding DNA: TGCGCCAGCAGCGGACAGGGAACCTACGAGCAGTACTTC.

The chain links TRBV19 to TRBJ2-1; D call uncertain. This CDR3 has 15 amino acids. Germline CDR1 is LNHDA and CDR2 is SQIVND (reference sequence). With 7 bases removed from V and 0 bases from J, the gap between germline ends came to 13 bases. The CDR3 bases are TGTGCCAGTAAGGCAGATCTGGGCTCCTACAATGAGCAGTTCTTC. Its protein product is CASKADLGSYNEQFF.

The chain joins TRBV29-1 to TRBJ1-2; no firm D call. Trimming removed 3 bases at V and 6 bases at J, with 8 bases between. CDR1 and CDR2 (germline): SQVTM, ANQGSEA. The CDR3 runs 11 residues. The CDR3 sequence is CSVDLEDGYTF. Here the CDR3 DNA reads TGCAGCGTTGACTTAGAAGATGGCTACACCTTC.

This clone was seen once. The rearrangement uses TRBV28 and TRBJ2-1; 9 nucleotides match TRBD2. With 3 bases clipped from V and 10 bases from J, the junction kept 10 bases outside the gene matches. The CDR3 is 15 residues long. The germline V gene encodes CDR1 MDHEN and CDR2 SYDVKM. The CDR3 sequence: CASSFGSSGIYEQFF. The DNA for the CDR3 is TGTGCCAGCAGTTTTGGGTCTAGCGGGATTTACGAGCAGTTCTTC.